Shown below are 13 T cell receptor beta chains from a single sample sequenced in a study of blood T cells in healthy people across ages. A second roughly 6 to 12 cycle PCR used barcoded and J-beta primers. TCRdb reprocessed the 5' RACE reads via MiXCR and lists one record per CDR3 protein. The sample consists of 780,000 or so distinct CDR3 sequences, more than 50% of them appearing once. The sequenced sample consisted of blood. These receptors were obtained from a man between 40 and 49 years old in good health.

This clonotype occurred a few times. The chain is built from TRBV27 and TRBJ2-7; D gene unclear. Between the trimmed V and J ends, which lost 3 bases and 4 bases, there was a span of 13 bases. Germline CDR1 is MNHEY and CDR2 is SMNVEV (reference sequence). CDR3 length equals 14 residues. CDR3 sequence reads: CASSFASLLYEQYF. The CDR3, as DNA: TGTGCCAGCAGTTTTGCCTCCCTCCTTTACGAGCAGTACTTC.

In its sample, this clonotype was seen a few times. The chain uses TRBV20-1 and TRBJ2-3; D is uncertain. Between the trimmed V and J ends, which lost 6 bases and 2 bases, there was a span of 12 bases. Germline assignment: CDR1 DFQATT and CDR2 SNEGSKA (reference sequence). The CDR3 runs to 13 residues. Here the CDR3 DNA reads TGCAGTGCACTTGACAAACCCACAGATACGCAGTATTTT. Translation gives CSALDKPTDTQYF.

Only a few counts were recorded for this clonotype. CDR3 sequence: CASSVDRGEQFF. The CDR3 DNA follows: TGTGCCAGCAGCGTAGATAGGGGTGAGCAGTTCTTC. The J gene is TRBJ2-1, the V gene TRBV9, with D possibly TRBD1 on 5 matching bases. Between the trimmed V and J ends, which lost 0 bases and 9 bases, there was a span of 7 bases. The CDR3 has 12 amino acids. Germline CDR1 and CDR2: SGDLS and YYNGEE.

The CDR3 loop reads CATYWGNYGYTF. The CDR3 nucleotides read TGTGCCACCTACTGGGGGAACTATGGCTACACCTTC. The rearrangement uses TRBV12-3 or TRBV12-4 and TRBJ1-2, with a possible D match to TRBD1 (5 bases). Trimming cost V 10 bases and J 2 bases, with 11 bases left between them. The CDR3 sequence is 12 residues long.

The chain joins TRBV29-1 to TRBJ1-2; D perhaps matches TRBD1 (6 bases). V was trimmed by 6 bases and J by 1 base, leaving 15 bases between them. The germline V gene encodes CDR1 SQVTM and CDR2 ANQGSEA. The CDR3 runs to 14 residues. CDR3 residues: CSVDTGHFNYGYTF. CDR3 coding DNA: TGCAGCGTCGATACGGGACATTTTAACTATGGCTACACCTTC.

This rearrangement joins TRBV6-4 to TRBJ2-1; TRBD1 or TRBD2 may be the D gene (6 bases each). V shed 0 bases and J shed 6 bases, with 9 bases lying between them. The V gene's germline CDR1 is MRHNA and CDR2 SNTAGT. The CDR3 has 14 amino acids. The CDR3 nucleotides are TGTGCCAGCAGTGACTCGAGGGGGGCCAATGAGCAGTTCTTC. Encoded protein: CASSDSRGANEQFF.

This clonotype was counted only a few times. The rearrangement joins TRBV29-1 to TRBJ2-3; the match to TRBD2 covers 10 bases. The CDR3 contains 16 residues. The V segment lost 2 bases and the J segment 4 bases; nucleotides outside the gene matches: 9. The germline V gene has CDR1 SQVTM and CDR2 ANQGSEA. The CDR3 sequence is CSVERLAGNPPDTQYF. The DNA of the CDR3 is TGCAGCGTTGAACGACTAGCGGGTAACCCCCCAGATACGCAGTATTTT.

The chain links TRBV27 to TRBJ1-5, with 9 bases aligning to TRBD1. The last part of the DNA fits TRBJ2-3 better; the J call may be wrong. The CDR3 consists of 16 residues. Germline loops: CDR1 MNHEY, CDR2 SMNVEV (reference sequence). CDR3 protein: CASRVGTGMKNQPQYF. DNA of the CDR3: TGTGCCAGCAGAGTCGGGACAGGGATGAAGAATCAGCCCCAGTATTTT.

This clonotype was observed a single time. The J gene is TRBJ2-5, the V gene TRBV6-2 or TRBV6-3; D not certain. Per the germline V gene, CDR1 is MNHEY and CDR2 is SVGEGT. Trimming pared 0 bases from V and 5 bases from J, leaving 10 bases between. The CDR3 contains 14 residues. The CDR3 region is CASSYSAGPETQYF. CDR3 nucleotides: TGTGCCAGCAGTTACTCGGCTGGCCCGGAGACCCAGTACTTC.

The chain combines TRBV7-2 with TRBJ2-7; no firm D call. Looked up from germline, CDR1 is SGHTA and CDR2 is FQGNSA. CDR3 size: 13 residues. V was pared by 1 base and J by 3 bases, with 7 bases between. The CDR3 here is CASSLDSHYEQYF. The CDR3 DNA follows: TGTGCCAGCAGCTTAGATAGCCACTACGAGCAGTACTTC. The complete variable domain, with remaining parts taken from reference TRBV7-2 and TRBJ2-7, reads GAGVSQSPSNKVTEKGKDVELRCDPISGHTALYWYRQSLGQGLEFLIYFQGNSAPDKSGLPSDRFSAERTGGSVSTLTIQRTQQEDSAVYLCASSLDSHYEQYFGPGTRLTVT.

This chain connects TRBV7-3 to TRBJ2-7, with D perhaps TRBD2 (5 bases). Germline assignment: CDR1 SGHTA and CDR2 FQGTGA. V was shortened by 8 bases and J by 7 bases, with 18 bases between the two germline ends. The CDR3 loop spans 13 amino acids. CDR3 region: CASAAEGLREQYF. In nucleotides, the CDR3 is TGTGCCAGCGCCGCCGAGGGTTTACGGGAGCAGTACTTC.

The chain carries TRBV11-2 and TRBJ2-4; D may be TRBD2 (6 bases). The DNA end lines up better with TRBJ2-7; the J call may be wrong. The CDR3 has 14 residues. Germline assignment: CDR1 SGHAT and CDR2 FQNNGV. CDR3 DNA: TGTGCCAGCAGCTTTAGCGGCCCGCCGGACGAGCAGTACTTC. Translated: CASSFSGPPDEQYF.

This rearrangement joins TRBV15 to TRBJ1-1, with D unresolved. This CDR3 is built from 13 residues. V was trimmed by 1 base and J by 4 bases, leaving 7 bases between them. Germline assignment: CDR1 LNHNV and CDR2 YYDKDF (reference sequence). CDR3 in amino acids: CATSRVWGTEAFF. Here the CDR3 DNA reads TGTGCCACCAGCAGAGTATGGGGCACTGAAGCTTTCTTT.